A single sample gave rise to the 10 T cell receptor beta chains below, sequenced in a study of cytomegalovirus exposure and HLA in healthy donors. Both 60 Vbeta primers and 13 Jbeta primers went into the PCR. Assay: immunoSEQ multiplex PCR; the TCRdb copy retains only in-frame clones and omits some. The repertoire holds over 100,000 clones, with roughly 85% as singletons. Sequenced input: PBMCs. The receptors originated from a man aged 25 to 40 in good health and CMV-seropositive.

The chain combines TRBV5-1 with TRBJ2-7; 11 nucleotides agree with TRBD2. CDR1 and CDR2 from the germline V gene are SGHRS and YFSETQ. The CDR3 is 15 amino acids. With V trimmed by 3 bases and J by 7 bases, 9 bases remained unmatched. The CDR3 DNA reads as TGCGCCAGCAGCTCGACAGGGACTAGCGGAGGGGAGCAGTACTTC. The encoded protein is CASSSTGTSGGEQYF.

V usage is TRBV10-3 and J usage is TRBJ2-7; weak D call: TRBD2 (5 bases). The germline gives CDR1 ENHRY, CDR2 SYGVKD. Trimming removed 2 bases at V and 5 bases at J, with 16 bases between. This CDR3 has 15 amino acids. The chain's CDR3 is CAISETGNPSDEQYF. The CDR3 nucleotides read TGTGCCATCAGTGAGACGGGGAACCCTTCCGACGAGCAGTACTTC.

This rearrangement joins TRBV28 to TRBJ2-5, with 7 nucleotides matching TRBD1. Germline CDR1 MDHEN, CDR2 SYDVKM. V was clipped by 5 bases and J by 6 bases; unmatched bases: 6. The CDR3 has 13 amino acids. CDR3 residues: CASSRQGSKTQYF. In nucleotides, the CDR3 is TGTGCCAGCAGTAGACAGGGATCGAAGACCCAGTACTTC.

The chain is built from TRBV5-1 and TRBJ2-1; 15 nucleotides align to TRBD2. The germline V gene encodes CDR1 SGHRS and CDR2 YFSETQ. The V and J ends lost 4 bases and 0 bases, in that order; junction bases with no gene match: 8. The CDR3 is 19 residues long. CDR3: CASSTGLAGGSLSYNEQFF. CDR3 coding DNA: TGCGCCAGCAGCACGGGACTAGCGGGAGGTTCCCTCTCCTACAATGAGCAGTTCTTC. Together with reference TRBV5-1 and TRBJ2-1, the CDR3 gives the full variable domain: KAGVTQTPRYLIKTRGQQVTLSCSPISGHRSVSWYQQTPGQGLQFLFEYFSETQRNKGNFPGRFSGRQFSNSRSEMNVSTLELGDSALYLCASSTGLAGGSLSYNEQFFGPGTRLTVL.

J is TRBJ1-1 and V is TRBV5-1, with D possibly matching TRBD1 (5 bases). CDR3 length: 13 residues. With 2 bases removed from V and 3 bases from J, the gap between germline ends came to 8 bases. Germline CDR1 reads SGHRS; CDR2 reads YFSETQ. CDR3 region: CASSFSRDTEAFF. In nucleotides, the CDR3 is TGCGCCAGCAGCTTTTCCAGGGACACTGAAGCTTTCTTT.

The chain employs TRBV4-1 and TRBJ2-1; 10 bases line up with TRBD2. Germline CDR1 and CDR2: MGHRA and YSYEKL. The CDR3 spans 16 residues. Germline trimming cut 0 bases from V and 7 bases from J; bases unmatched to any gene: 6. The CDR3 DNA reads TGCGCCAGCAGCCAAGAAATTCTAGCGGGAGAAAATGAGCAGTTCTTC. Protein: CASSQEILAGENEQFF.

This clone was counted only a few times. CDR3: CASSLARPNYGYTF. CDR3 sequence (DNA): TGTGCCAGCAGCTTGGCGAGGCCCAACTATGGCTACACCTTC. V gene TRBV5-6 combines with J gene TRBJ1-2; D uncertain. Germline-derived CDR1 and CDR2 are SGHDT and YYEEEE. The CDR3 runs 14 residues. V dropped 0 bases and J dropped 2 bases, with 8 bases sitting between them.

The DNA of the CDR3 is TGTGCCAGTAGTGATCCGGGACAGGGGACTATGAAACTGTTTTTT. Translating gives CASSDPGQGTMKLFF. This sequence joins TRBV19 and TRBJ1-4, with 10 bases matching TRBD1. This CDR3 spans 15 amino acids. V dropped 5 bases and J dropped 11; count of bases not matched to a gene: 11. Germline CDR1 is LNHDA and CDR2 is SQIVND (reference sequence).

This rearrangement joins TRBV19 to TRBJ1-4, with a tentative D call TRBD1 (5 bases). Trimming took off 3 bases at V and 8 bases at J, with 10 bases between the two ends. Germline CDR1 and CDR2: LNHDA and SQIVND (reference sequence). The CDR3 extends over 13 amino acids. CDR3 coding DNA: TGTGCCAGTAGTATGGTACGGGGGGAAAAACTGTTTTTT. Amino acids: CASSMVRGEKLFF. The whole variable domain, filled in from reference TRBV19 and TRBJ1-4, reads DGGITQSPKYLFRKEGQNVTLSCEQNLNHDAMYWYRQDPGQGLRLIYYSQIVNDFQKGDIAEGYSVSREKKESFPLTVTSAQKNPTAFYLCASSMVRGEKLFFGSGTQLSVL.

This clone showed up just a few times. The V and J genes are TRBV5-1 and TRBJ2-7; 11 bases are shared with TRBD1. CDR3 length equals 15 residues. With 3 bases clipped from V and 1 base from J, the junction kept 3 bases outside the gene matches. The germline CDR1 and CDR2 sequences are SGHRS and YFSETQ. The CDR3 sequence is CASSWGTGGSYEQYF. CDR3 DNA: TGCGCCAGCAGCTGGGGGACAGGGGGTTCCTACGAGCAGTACTTC.